This T cell receptor (beta chain) was sequenced for a study of T cell repertoires in cytomegalovirus infection. Study information: Recently identified HLA-C-restricted CMV epitopes were among the peptides used. Based on public TCR beta signatures, there were indications of CMV infection and of a matching HLA type.

One entry per CDR3 protein, called by TCRdb with MiXCR from the reads. The sample lists about 350,000 distinct CDR3 sequences, roughly 36% occurring once. Study-wide points: In two of eight donors, the top clonotype was HLA-C-restricted CMV-specific. Summed frequency of shared TCR beta families picked out CMV carriers who also had the relevant HLA.

The CDR3 contains 15 residues. Per the germline V gene, CDR1 is MGHRA and CDR2 is YSYEKL. A remark on this clonotype: Its antigen is still unknown. The junction and the germline gene differ at one end; a read error may be behind it.

The receptor was derived from a human donor in good health (CMV status not recorded). Some clones in this sample may be carry-over from other donors' samples. The sample consisted of cultured PBMCs, taken from culture after CMV antigen stimulation. The V and J genes are TRBV4-1 and TRBJ1-2, with a tentative D call TRBD1 (5 bases). CDR3 coding DNA: TGCGCCAGCAGCCAAGCTACGGGACGTTTGGACGGAGATGCCTTC. The encoded protein is CASSQATGRLDGDAF.